These 32 T cell receptor beta chains were all obtained from the same sample, sequenced in a study of blood T cells in healthy people across ages. A sample-barcoded 5' primer and a J-beta primer mix were used in a second PCR of roughly 6 to 11 cycles. Via MiXCR, TCRdb re-called the 5' RACE reads, giving one row per CDR3 protein. The repertoire holds about 670,000 distinct CDR3 sequences, with over 40% as singletons. Material: blood. These receptors were collected from a woman older than 75 in good health.

This clonotype was observed many times. V usage is TRBV20-1 and J usage is TRBJ2-3, with 7 bases that match TRBD2. Germline CDR1 DFQATT, CDR2 SNEGSKA (reference sequence). J lost 2 bases, V lost 3 bases, and 5 bases had no gene match. The CDR3 spans 14 residues. The CDR3 coding sequence is TGCAGTGCTAGCACGGGACTACCCACAGATACGCAGTATTTT. It encodes CSASTGLPTDTQYF.

This clonotype was counted only a few times. This chain uses TRBV3-1 with TRBJ2-1; D is undetermined. Trimming shortened V by 3 bases and J by 1 base, and 16 bases separated the two germline ends. CDR1 LGHDT and CDR2 YNNKEL come from the germline V gene (reference sequence). The CDR3 loop spans 17 amino acids. DNA for the CDR3: TGTGCCAGCAGCCATGGTCTAACCACTCCTTCCTACAATGAGCAGTTCTTC. This gives the protein CASSHGLTTPSYNEQFF.

As for this clonotype: This may come from a read error, since a much larger clone is one base off. This CDR3 is CVSSHPLGTSGRFSDEQFF. The CDR3 bases are TGTGTCAGCAGCCACCCTTTAGGGACTAGCGGGAGATTCAGTGATGAGCAGTTCTTC. The chain links TRBV4-2 to TRBJ2-1; TRBD2 agrees at 14 bases. Germline V gives CDR1 LGHNA, CDR2 YNFKEQ. This CDR3 region has 19 residues.

The chain joins TRBV10-3 to TRBJ2-1; D gene ambiguous. Germline lookup yields CDR1 ENHRY and CDR2 SYGVKD. CDR3 length equals 15 residues. V dropped 3 bases and J dropped 1 base, with 10 bases sitting between them. In nucleotides, the CDR3 is TGTGCCATCAGTGATATAGGCGAATCCTACAATGAGCAGTTCTTC. Residues: CAISDIGESYNEQFF.

This clonotype was seen ten or more times. This chain joins TRBV6-2 or TRBV6-3 and TRBJ2-7, with a possible D match to TRBD2 (6 bases). Per the germline V gene, CDR1 is MNHEY and CDR2 is SVGEGT. V dropped 7 bases and J dropped 1 base, with 14 bases sitting between them. The CDR3 is 14 amino acids. CDR3 sequence: CASMLLAHSYEQYF. The CDR3 DNA is TGTGCCAGCATGTTACTAGCTCATTCCTACGAGCAGTACTTC.

This clonotype showed up many times. The V call is TRBV12-3 or TRBV12-4, the J call TRBJ2-7; no clear D gene. The ends were cut back, 9 bases at V and 6 bases at J, with 12 bases in the middle. The CDR3 consists of 11 residues. The CDR3 DNA sequence: TGTGCCAGTGGAACGGGCCTCGAGCAGTACTTC. The encoded protein is CASGTGLEQYF.

V and J are TRBV4-2 and TRBJ2-5, with D unresolved. Per germline, CDR1 LGHNA and CDR2 YNFKEQ. There are 15 residues in the CDR3. Trimming left V 0 bases short and J 5 bases short, with 13 bases between. CDR3 sequence reads: CASSQDLGSRETQYF. CDR3 coding DNA: TGTGCCAGCAGCCAAGATCTTGGTAGCAGGGAGACCCAGTACTTC.

This chain joins TRBV11-2 and TRBJ2-6; possible D gene TRBD2, 5 bases. The CDR3 totals 20 residues. V dropped 1 base and J dropped 0 bases, with 19 bases sitting between them. Per germline, CDR1 SGHAT and CDR2 FQNNGV. DNA of the CDR3: TGTGCCAGCAGCTTAGTTGGTCCGGGGAGAGGGATCTCTGGGGCCAACGTCCTGACTTTC. This codes for CASSLVGPGRGISGANVLTF.

The V and J genes are TRBV5-1 and TRBJ2-3; D remains unclear. V lost 3 bases to trimming and J lost 5 bases, with 16 bases between them. The CDR3 loop spans 15 amino acids. Germline V lookup: CDR1 SGHRS, CDR2 YFSETQ. CDR3 coding DNA: TGCGCCAGCAGCTCCGTTACCCTGGCGAGAGATACGCAGTATTTT. Its protein is CASSSVTLARDTQYF.

Remarks on this clonotype: With a much larger clone just one base away, this may be a read error. V and J are TRBV6-2 or TRBV6-3 and TRBJ2-5; possibly TRBD1 or TRBD2 for D (5 bases each). The DNA end lines up better with TRBJ2-7; the J call may be wrong. The length of the CDR3 is 15 residues. Germline V gene data show CDR1 as MNHEY and CDR2 as SVGEGT. Written as DNA, the CDR3 is TGTGCCTGCAGTTACTACCCGGGACCGAACTACGAGCAGTACTTC. This translates into CACSYYPGPNYEQYF.

This clonotype came up a few times. A much larger clone lies one base from this, so it may be a read error. The chain uses TRBV18 and TRBJ2-5; a weak D match, TRBD1 (6 bases). The J call is in doubt because the DNA end fits TRBJ2-7 better. Germline V CDR1 and CDR2: KGHSH, LQKENI. The CDR3 is made up of 14 amino acids. CDR3 nucleotides: TGTGCCAGCTCACCAGAGGAAAAAGGGGGCGAGCAGTACTTC. Its protein is CASSPEEKGGEQYF.

The rearrangement links TRBV7-9 to TRBJ2-5; 8 nucleotides agree with TRBD1. V gave up 5 bases and J gave up 3 bases; unmatched junction bases: 5. The length of the CDR3 is 14 residues. The germline V gene encodes CDR1 SEHNR and CDR2 FQNEAQ (reference sequence). The CDR3 here is CASSPDREKETQYF. The CDR3 DNA reads as TGTGCCAGCAGCCCGGACAGGGAAAAAGAGACCCAGTACTTC.

A note on this clonotype: A read error is possible here, since a much larger clone lies one base away. The V call is TRBV10-3, the J call TRBJ2-1; D gene unclear. Germline V CDR1 and CDR2: ENHRY, SYGVKD. The CDR3 loop spans 11 amino acids. The CDR3, as DNA: TGTGTCATCAGTGGCCGCAATGAGCAGTTCTTC. Residues: CVISGRNEQFF.

A single count supports this clonotype. The CDR3 protein is CASSQEDRGAHNEQFF. In nucleotides, the CDR3 is TGTGCCAGCAGCCAAGAGGACAGAGGGGCTCACAATGAGCAGTTCTTC. The gene calls are TRBV4-2 and TRBJ2-1, with D perhaps matching TRBD1 (6 bases). CDR1 LGHNA and CDR2 YNFKEQ come from the germline V gene. The CDR3 extends over 16 amino acids. The ends were cut back, 0 bases at V and 5 bases at J, with 14 bases in the middle.

The rearrangement joins TRBV20-1 to TRBJ1-1, with D unresolved. This CDR3 is built from 10 residues. The germline gives CDR1 DFQATT, CDR2 SNEGSKA (reference sequence). In DNA form, the CDR3 reads TGCAGAACACCCAACGCTGAAGCTTTCTTT. Translated: CRTPNAEAFF.

The table lists this clonotype with a few counts. This may be a read error, as it is one base from a much larger clone. The chain couples TRBV3-1 to TRBJ2-7, with TRBD2 identical over 15 bases. In germline, CDR1 is LGHDT, CDR2 YNNKEL (reference sequence). The CDR3 totals 14 residues. V dropped 5 bases and J dropped 9; count of bases not matched to a gene: 5. CDR3 sequence: CASSDGTSGRTQYF. DNA for the CDR3: TGTGCCAGCAGCGATGGGACTAGCGGGAGGACGCAGTACTTC.

There are many counts of this clonotype. The chain couples TRBV14 to TRBJ2-7; TRBD2 matches at 10 bases. Germline lookup yields CDR1 SGHDN and CDR2 FVKESK. With V trimmed by 7 bases and J by 0 bases, 9 bases remained unmatched. The CDR3 is 16 amino acids. CDR3: CASTGLAPPSSYEQYF. CDR3 bases: TGTGCCAGCACGGGACTAGCGCCACCGAGCTCCTACGAGCAGTACTTC.

This clonotype was detected many times. The J gene is TRBJ2-7, the V gene TRBV6-2 or TRBV6-3; unclear D gene. The CDR3 contains 13 residues. Trimming took 2 bases from V and 2 from J, leaving 7 bases between them. CDR1 is MNHEY, CDR2 SVGEGT, per germline. CDR3 in DNA: TGTGCCAGCAGTTACCAGCTAGCCTACGAGCAGTACTTC. It yields the protein CASSYQLAYEQYF.

The chain has TRBV6-2 or TRBV6-3 and TRBJ2-1; TRBD1 matches 10 bases. The germline gives CDR1 MNHEY, CDR2 SVGEGT. This CDR3 contains 15 residues. J was trimmed by 7 bases and V by 6 bases; bases with no gene match: 9. The CDR3 loop is CASRPGTGVGNEQFF. The CDR3 coding sequence is TGTGCCAGCAGACCCGGGACAGGGGTTGGGAATGAGCAGTTCTTC.

A word on this clonotype: Possible read error: a much larger clone is one base away. The J gene is TRBJ2-1, the V gene TRBV7-2; maybe TRBD1 (6 bases). Germline V CDR1 and CDR2: SGHTA, FQGNSA. This CDR3 spans 17 amino acids. The CDR3 spells CVSSLRSTGFSYNEQFF. The CDR3 DNA follows: TGTGTCAGCAGCTTACGCAGTACAGGGTTTTCCTACAATGAGCAGTTCTTC.

The V gene is TRBV5-6, the J gene TRBJ1-2; 7 bases agree with TRBD1. Germline CDR1 and CDR2: SGHDT and YYEEEE. This CDR3 spans 12 amino acids. J gave up 8 bases and V 4 bases, and 5 bases lay outside the gene matches. CDR3 sequence (DNA): TGTGCCAGCAGCGTACAGGGGCCCGGCTACACCTTC. It specifies CASSVQGPGYTF.

The chain has TRBV18 and TRBJ2-3; 9 bases align to TRBD2. CDR3 length: 15 amino acids. Per germline, CDR1 KGHSH and CDR2 LQKENI. Trimming at V came to 2 bases and at J to 3 bases, leaving 3 bases not matched to a gene. The CDR3 sequence is CASSPYSGSTDTQYF. The CDR3 region has the DNA TGTGCCAGCTCACCATATAGCGGGAGTACAGATACGCAGTATTTT.

The chain is built from TRBV29-1 and TRBJ2-7, with 8 nucleotides matching TRBD2. The CDR3 runs 14 residues. J gave up 4 bases and V 7 bases, and 12 bases lay outside the gene matches. The germline CDR1 and CDR2 sequences are SQVTM and ANQGSEA. CDR3 bases: TGCAGCGCTGCAGGTCAGCGGGAGAAATACGAGCAGTACTTC. It translates to CSAAGQREKYEQYF.

This clonotype was counted only a few times. The chain uses TRBV28 and TRBJ1-2; D is possibly TRBD1 (6 bases). This CDR3 contains 14 residues. CDR1 is MDHEN, CDR2 SYDVKM, per germline. The V end was cut by 7 bases, the J end by 2 bases, with 14 bases between. CDR3 coding DNA: TGTGCCAGCATGGTTGTACAGGGCAACTATGGCTACACCTTC. Its translation is CASMVVQGNYGYTF.

The gene calls are TRBV28 and TRBJ2-7; D may be TRBD1 (5 bases). The J call may be faulty, since TRBJ2-4 better matches the DNA end. The CDR3 is made up of 13 amino acids. The germline gives CDR1 MDHEN, CDR2 SYDVKM. The CDR3 coding sequence is TGTGCCAGCAGTTTAGCAGGGTTTGCCATTCAGTACTTC. Translating gives CASSLAGFAIQYF.

The chain carries TRBV27 and TRBJ2-5; a possible D gene is TRBD1 (6 bases). This CDR3 is 15 amino acids long. V was clipped by 10 bases and J by 9 bases, with 27 bases between them. CDR1 is MNHEY and CDR2 is SMNVEV in the germline V gene (reference sequence). In DNA, the CDR3 is TGTGCCACCAAACCAGGGGACATCATGGCTGGGGCCCAGTACTTC. It codes for CATKPGDIMAGAQYF.

This clonotype showed up many times. The V gene is TRBV18, the J gene TRBJ1-5; maybe TRBD1 (6 bases). The CDR3 spans 13 residues. The V end lost 2 bases, the J end lost 4 bases, and 6 bases lay between the germline ends. Germline lookup yields CDR1 KGHSH and CDR2 LQKENI. CDR3 region: CASSPRGNQPQHF. The CDR3 DNA reads TGTGCCAGCTCACCAAGGGGGAATCAGCCCCAGCATTTT.

V is TRBV7-3 and J is TRBJ1-5; D is uncertain. This CDR3 has 18 amino acids. The V end was cut by 3 bases, the J end by 0 bases, with 18 bases between. The V gene's germline CDR1 is SGHTA and CDR2 FQGTGA. The DNA of the CDR3 is TGTGCCAGCAGCTTTGGTCCGGGCCAATCCCATAGCAATCAGCCCCAGCATTTT. This translates into CASSFGPGQSHSNQPQHF.

J is TRBJ2-2 and V is TRBV20-1; a weak D match, TRBD1 (5 bases). The CDR3 is 14 amino acids. The germline V gene has CDR1 DFQATT and CDR2 SNEGSKA (reference sequence). V gave up 3 bases and J gave up 1 base, with 9 bases separating them. In DNA form, the CDR3 reads TGCAGTGCTAGTCGGCAGGGGAACACCGGGGAGCTGTTTTTT. It specifies CSASRQGNTGELFF.

About this clonotype itself: With a much larger clone just one base away, this may be a read error. The V call is TRBV27, the J call TRBJ2-1; 7 positions match TRBD2. Germline CDR1 and CDR2: MNHEY and SMNVEV (reference sequence). This CDR3 comprises 15 residues. V lost 2 bases to trimming and J lost 11 bases; unmatched junction nucleotides: 12. The CDR3 region is CASSLGLVGGFKQFF. The DNA of the CDR3 is TGTGCCAGCAGTTTAGGACTAGTGGGGGGTTTTAAGCAGTTCTTC.

The chain has TRBV10-3 and TRBJ2-3; 8 nucleotides align to TRBD2. The V gene's germline CDR1 is ENHRY and CDR2 SYGVKD. J lost 1 base, V lost 7 bases, and 4 bases had no gene match. The CDR3 extends over 14 amino acids. For the CDR3, the DNA is TGTGCCATCAACACGGGGGGGGGCACAGATACGCAGTATTTT. This translates into CAINTGGGTDTQYF.

This clonotype appeared a few times. The V and J genes are TRBV5-6 and TRBJ2-1; D ambiguous. Germline V gene sequence: CDR1 SGHDT, CDR2 YYEEEE. This CDR3 has 17 amino acids. Trimming removed 4 bases from V and 1 base from J, with 18 bases in between. CDR3: CASSPLGRRLSYNEQFF. Written as DNA, the CDR3 is TGTGCCAGCAGCCCGCTGGGCAGGCGACTTTCCTACAATGAGCAGTTCTTC.